The sequence of this T cell receptor (beta chain) was determined in a study of T cell changes during pregnancy in multiple sclerosis. Here immunoSEQ multiplex PCR was the method, and the copy in TCRdb shows in-frame clones only, minus some. In the table there are more than 35,000 clones, 90% to 95% of which are singletons. The CDR3 contains 14 residues. The germline V gene encodes CDR1 MGHDK and CDR2 SYGVNS. With 8 bases clipped from V and 0 bases from J, the junction kept 6 bases outside the gene matches. The TCR sequence derives from a female donor in good health, enrolled as a control in a pregnancy study. The gene calls are TRBV25-1 and TRBJ1-1, with TRBD1 matching over 7 bases. The sample was CD4+ T cells from peripheral blood mononuclear cells, taken in the third trimester of pregnancy. The DNA of the CDR3 is TGTGCCAGCTCTACGGGACAGTTGAACACTGAAGCTTTCTTT. Translated, it gives CASSTGQLNTEAFF.